The T cell receptor (beta chain) under discussion was sequenced for a study of blood T cell repertoires in COVID-19. Overall study context: The study drew acute and convalescent COVID-19 samples from the United States, Italy and Spain.

Profiling relied on immunoSEQ multiplex PCR, and the TCRdb table lists in-frame clones only, not all of them. Among around 110,000 clones listed, 84% were seen once. The V end lost 3 bases, the J end lost 7 bases, and 10 bases lay between the germline ends. CDR1 is SEHNR, CDR2 FQNEAQ, per germline (reference sequence). CDR3 size: 13 residues. The TCR sequence derives from a woman aged 55-70 years with acute or convalescent COVID-19. Material for sequencing was peripheral blood. J is TRBJ2-1 and V is TRBV7-9; a possible D gene is TRBD2 (6 bases). CDR3 nucleotide sequence: TGTGCCAGCAGCTTCGGCCTAGCGAATGAGCAGTTCTTC. Translating it yields CASSFGLANEQFF.